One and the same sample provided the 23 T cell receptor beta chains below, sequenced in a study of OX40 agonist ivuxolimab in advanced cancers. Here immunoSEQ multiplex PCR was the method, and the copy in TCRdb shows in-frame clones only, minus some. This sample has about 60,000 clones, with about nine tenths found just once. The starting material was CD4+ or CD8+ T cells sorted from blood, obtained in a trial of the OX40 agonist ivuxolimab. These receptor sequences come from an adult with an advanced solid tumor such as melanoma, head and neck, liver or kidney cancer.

CDR3 amino acids: CASSPPRTKESNQPQHF. In DNA, the CDR3 is TGCGCCAGCAGTCCACCGAGGACCAAGGAGAGCAATCAGCCCCAGCATTTT. This chain connects TRBV23-1 to TRBJ1-5; no reliable D call. TRBV23-1 is flagged as an ORF with uncertain function. The CDR3 runs 17 residues. Trimming took 4 bases from V and 1 from J, leaving 17 bases between them.

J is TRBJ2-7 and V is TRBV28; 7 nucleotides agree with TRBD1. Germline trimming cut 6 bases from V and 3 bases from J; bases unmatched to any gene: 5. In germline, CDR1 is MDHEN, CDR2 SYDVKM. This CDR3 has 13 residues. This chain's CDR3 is CASRAGGNYEQYF. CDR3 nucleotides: TGTGCCAGCAGGGCAGGGGGTAACTACGAGCAGTACTTC.

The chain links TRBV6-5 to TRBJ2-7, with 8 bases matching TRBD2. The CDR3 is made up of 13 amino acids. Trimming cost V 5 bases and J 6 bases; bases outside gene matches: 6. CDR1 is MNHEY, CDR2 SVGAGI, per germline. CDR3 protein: CASSSGRRGEQYF. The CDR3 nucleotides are TGTGCCAGCAGTAGCGGGAGACGGGGCGAGCAGTACTTC.

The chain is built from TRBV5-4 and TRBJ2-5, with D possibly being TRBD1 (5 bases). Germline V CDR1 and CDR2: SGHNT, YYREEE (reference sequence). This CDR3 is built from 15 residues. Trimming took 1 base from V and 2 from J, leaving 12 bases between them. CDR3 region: CASSLRQLAQETQYF. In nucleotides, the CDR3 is TGTGCCAGCAGCTTGAGACAGCTCGCACAAGAGACCCAGTACTTC.

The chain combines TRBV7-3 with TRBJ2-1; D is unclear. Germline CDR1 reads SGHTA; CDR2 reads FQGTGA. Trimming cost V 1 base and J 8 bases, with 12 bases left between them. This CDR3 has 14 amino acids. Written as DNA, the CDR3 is TGTGCCAGCAGCTTAAATGGTAGGGTGGATGAGCAGTTCTTC. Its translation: CASSLNGRVDEQFF. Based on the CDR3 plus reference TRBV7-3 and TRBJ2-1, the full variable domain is GAGVSQTPSNKVTEKGKYVELRCDPISGHTALYWYRQSLGQGPEFLIYFQGTGAADDSGLPNDRFFAVRPEGSVSTLKIQRTERGDSAVYLCASSLNGRVDEQFFGPGTRLTVL.

Here the CDR3 reads CASDNSGHNEQFF. CDR3 DNA sequence: TGTGCCAGCGATAATTCCGGCCACAATGAGCAGTTCTTC. The rearrangement links TRBV19 to TRBJ2-1; D is unclear. This CDR3 is 13 amino acids long. V gave up 9 bases and J gave up 5 bases, with 14 bases separating them. CDR1 is LNHDA and CDR2 is SQIVND in the germline V gene (reference sequence).

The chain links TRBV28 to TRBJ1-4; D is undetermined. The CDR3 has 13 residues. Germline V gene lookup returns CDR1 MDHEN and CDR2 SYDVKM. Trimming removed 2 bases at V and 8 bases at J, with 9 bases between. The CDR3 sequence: CASSLHGSEKLFF. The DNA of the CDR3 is TGTGCCAGCAGTTTACACGGCTCCGAAAAACTGTTTTTT.

Here the CDR3 reads CASSLKPEYGYTF. In DNA form, the CDR3 reads TGTGCCAGCAGTTTAAAGCCCGAATATGGCTACACCTTC. The V call is TRBV27, the J call TRBJ1-2; D remains ambiguous. The germline V and J ends were trimmed by 2 bases and 5 bases, with 9 bases remaining between them. This CDR3 region has 13 residues. CDR1 is MNHEY and CDR2 is SMNVEV in the germline V gene (reference sequence).

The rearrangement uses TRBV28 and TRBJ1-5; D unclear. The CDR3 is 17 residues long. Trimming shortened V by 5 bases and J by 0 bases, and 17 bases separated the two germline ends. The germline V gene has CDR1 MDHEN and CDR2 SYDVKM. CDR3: CASSTRTWFVSNQPQHF. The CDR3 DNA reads TGTGCCAGCAGTACCCGGACCTGGTTTGTTAGCAATCAGCCCCAGCATTTT.

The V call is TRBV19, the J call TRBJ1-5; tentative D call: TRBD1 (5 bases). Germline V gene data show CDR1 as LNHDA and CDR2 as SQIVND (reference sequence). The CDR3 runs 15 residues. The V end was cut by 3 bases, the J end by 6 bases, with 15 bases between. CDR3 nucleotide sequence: TGTGCCAGTAGTATTTTCGGAGGGACCGGTCAGCCCCAGCATTTT. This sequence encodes CASSIFGGTGQPQHF.

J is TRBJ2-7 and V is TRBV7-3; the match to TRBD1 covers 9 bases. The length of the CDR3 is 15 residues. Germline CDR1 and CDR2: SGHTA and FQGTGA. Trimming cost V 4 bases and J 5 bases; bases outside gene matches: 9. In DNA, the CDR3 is TGTGCCAGCAGCTCAAACCGGGACAGGGCTAACGAGCAGTACTTC. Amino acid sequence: CASSSNRDRANEQYF. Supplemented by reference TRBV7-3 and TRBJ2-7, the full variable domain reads GAGVSQTPSNKVTEKGKYVELRCDPISGHTALYWYRQSLGQGPEFLIYFQGTGAADDSGLPNDRFFAVRPEGSVSTLKIQRTERGDSAVYLCASSSNRDRANEQYFGPGTRLTVT.

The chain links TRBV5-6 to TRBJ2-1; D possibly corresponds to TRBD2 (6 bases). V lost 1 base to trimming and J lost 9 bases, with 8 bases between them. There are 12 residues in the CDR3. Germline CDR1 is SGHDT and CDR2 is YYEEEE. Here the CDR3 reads CASSLWGGEQFF. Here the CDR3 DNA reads TGTGCCAGCAGCTTGTGGGGAGGTGAGCAGTTCTTC.

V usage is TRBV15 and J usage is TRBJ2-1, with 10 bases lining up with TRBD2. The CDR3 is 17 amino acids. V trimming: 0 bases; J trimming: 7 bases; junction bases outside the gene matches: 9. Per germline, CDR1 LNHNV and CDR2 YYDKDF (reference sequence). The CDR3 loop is CATSRDQASGRWNEQFF. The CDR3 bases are TGTGCCACCAGCAGAGATCAGGCTAGCGGGAGATGGAATGAGCAGTTCTTC.

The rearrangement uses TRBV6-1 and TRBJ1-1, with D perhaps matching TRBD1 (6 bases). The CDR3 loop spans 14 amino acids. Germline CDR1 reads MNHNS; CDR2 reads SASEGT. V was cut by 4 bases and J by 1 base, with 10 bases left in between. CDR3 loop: CASSGDKKNTEAFF. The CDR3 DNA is TGTGCCAGCAGTGGGGACAAAAAGAACACTGAAGCTTTCTTT.

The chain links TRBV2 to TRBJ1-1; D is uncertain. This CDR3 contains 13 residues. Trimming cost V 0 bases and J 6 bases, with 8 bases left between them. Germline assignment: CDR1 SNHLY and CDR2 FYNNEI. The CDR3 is CASSEAGSAEAFF. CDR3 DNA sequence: TGTGCCAGCAGTGAAGCGGGAAGCGCTGAAGCTTTCTTT.

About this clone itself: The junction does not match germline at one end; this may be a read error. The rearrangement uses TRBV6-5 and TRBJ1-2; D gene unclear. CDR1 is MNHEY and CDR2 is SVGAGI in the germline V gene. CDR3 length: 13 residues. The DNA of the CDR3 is TGTGCCAGTAGTTTCGCATGGGACTATGGCTACACCTTC. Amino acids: CASSFAWDYGYTF.

CDR3 in amino acids: CASSEIGLAGVRNEQFF. The CDR3 DNA sequence: TGTGCCAGCAGTGAAATTGGGCTAGCGGGAGTTCGGAATGAGCAGTTCTTC. V usage is TRBV2 and J usage is TRBJ2-1; TRBD2 aligns across 10 bases. Germline trimming cut 2 bases from V and 7 bases from J; bases unmatched to any gene: 11. Per the germline V gene, CDR1 is SNHLY and CDR2 is FYNNEI. There are 17 residues in the CDR3. Drawing the rest from reference TRBV2 and TRBJ2-1, the complete variable domain is EPEVTQTPSHQVTQMGQEVILRCVPISNHLYFYWYRQILGQKVEFLVSFYNNEISEKSEIFDDQFSVERPDGSNFTLKIRSTKLEDSAMYFCASSEIGLAGVRNEQFFGPGTRLTVL.

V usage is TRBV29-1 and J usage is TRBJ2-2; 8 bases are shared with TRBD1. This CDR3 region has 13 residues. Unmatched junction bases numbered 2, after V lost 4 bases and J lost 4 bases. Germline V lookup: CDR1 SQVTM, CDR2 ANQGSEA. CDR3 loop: CSVGQGTTGELFF. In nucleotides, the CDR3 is TGCAGCGTTGGACAGGGGACCACCGGGGAGCTGTTTTTT.

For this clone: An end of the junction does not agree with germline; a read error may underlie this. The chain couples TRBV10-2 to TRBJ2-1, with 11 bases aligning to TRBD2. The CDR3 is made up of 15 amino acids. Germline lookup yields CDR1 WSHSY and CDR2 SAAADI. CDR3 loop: CASRTLAGGYSEQFF. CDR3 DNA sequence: TGCGCCAGCAGAACTCTAGCGGGAGGCTACAGTGAGCAGTTCTTC.

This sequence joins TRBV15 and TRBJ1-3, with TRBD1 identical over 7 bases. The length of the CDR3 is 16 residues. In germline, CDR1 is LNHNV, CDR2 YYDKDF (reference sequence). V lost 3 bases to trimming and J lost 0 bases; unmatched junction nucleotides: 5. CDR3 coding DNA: TGTGCCACCAGCAGGGGGGACAGAATCTCTGGAAACACCATATATTTT. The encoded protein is CATSRGDRISGNTIYF.

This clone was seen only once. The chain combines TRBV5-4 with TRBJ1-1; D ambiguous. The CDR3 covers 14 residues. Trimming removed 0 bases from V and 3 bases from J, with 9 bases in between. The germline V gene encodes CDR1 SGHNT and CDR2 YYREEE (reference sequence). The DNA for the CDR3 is TGTGCCAGCAGCTTGGCAGGCGTCCACACTGAAGCTTTCTTT. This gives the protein CASSLAGVHTEAFF.

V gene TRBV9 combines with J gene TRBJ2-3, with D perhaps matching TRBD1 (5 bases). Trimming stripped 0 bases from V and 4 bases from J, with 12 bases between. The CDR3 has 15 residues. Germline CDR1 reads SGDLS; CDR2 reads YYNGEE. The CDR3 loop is CASSVGTRTSDTQYF. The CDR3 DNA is TGTGCCAGCAGCGTAGGCACACGGACATCAGATACGCAGTATTTT.

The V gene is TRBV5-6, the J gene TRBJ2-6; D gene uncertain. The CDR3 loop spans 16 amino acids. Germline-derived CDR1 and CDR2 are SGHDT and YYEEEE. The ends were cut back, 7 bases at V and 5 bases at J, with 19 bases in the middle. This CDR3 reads CASALNKQSRANVLTF. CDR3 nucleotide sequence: TGTGCCAGCGCGTTAAACAAACAAAGTCGGGCCAACGTCCTGACTTTC.